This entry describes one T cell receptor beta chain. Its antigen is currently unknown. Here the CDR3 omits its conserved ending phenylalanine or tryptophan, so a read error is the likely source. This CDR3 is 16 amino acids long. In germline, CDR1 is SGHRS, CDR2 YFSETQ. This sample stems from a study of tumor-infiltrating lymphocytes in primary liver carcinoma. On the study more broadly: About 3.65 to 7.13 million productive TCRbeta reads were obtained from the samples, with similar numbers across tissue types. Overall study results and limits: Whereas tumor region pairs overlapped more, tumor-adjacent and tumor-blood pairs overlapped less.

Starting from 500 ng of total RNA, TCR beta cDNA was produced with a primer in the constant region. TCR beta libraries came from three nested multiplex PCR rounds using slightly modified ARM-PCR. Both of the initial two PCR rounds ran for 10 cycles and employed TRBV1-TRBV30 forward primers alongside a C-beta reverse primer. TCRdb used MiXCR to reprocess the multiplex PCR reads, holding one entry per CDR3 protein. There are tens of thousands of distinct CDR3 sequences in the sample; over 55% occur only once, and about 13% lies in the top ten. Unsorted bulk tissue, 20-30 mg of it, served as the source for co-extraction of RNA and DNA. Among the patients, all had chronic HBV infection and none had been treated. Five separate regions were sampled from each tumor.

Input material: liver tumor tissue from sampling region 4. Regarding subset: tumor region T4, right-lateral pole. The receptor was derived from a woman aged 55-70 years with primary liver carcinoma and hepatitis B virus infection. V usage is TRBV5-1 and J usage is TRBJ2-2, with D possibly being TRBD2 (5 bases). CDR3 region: CASSALLVAKTGELFI. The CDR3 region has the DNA TGCGCCAGCAGCGCACTACTAGTGGCAAAAACCGGGGAACTGTTTATA.